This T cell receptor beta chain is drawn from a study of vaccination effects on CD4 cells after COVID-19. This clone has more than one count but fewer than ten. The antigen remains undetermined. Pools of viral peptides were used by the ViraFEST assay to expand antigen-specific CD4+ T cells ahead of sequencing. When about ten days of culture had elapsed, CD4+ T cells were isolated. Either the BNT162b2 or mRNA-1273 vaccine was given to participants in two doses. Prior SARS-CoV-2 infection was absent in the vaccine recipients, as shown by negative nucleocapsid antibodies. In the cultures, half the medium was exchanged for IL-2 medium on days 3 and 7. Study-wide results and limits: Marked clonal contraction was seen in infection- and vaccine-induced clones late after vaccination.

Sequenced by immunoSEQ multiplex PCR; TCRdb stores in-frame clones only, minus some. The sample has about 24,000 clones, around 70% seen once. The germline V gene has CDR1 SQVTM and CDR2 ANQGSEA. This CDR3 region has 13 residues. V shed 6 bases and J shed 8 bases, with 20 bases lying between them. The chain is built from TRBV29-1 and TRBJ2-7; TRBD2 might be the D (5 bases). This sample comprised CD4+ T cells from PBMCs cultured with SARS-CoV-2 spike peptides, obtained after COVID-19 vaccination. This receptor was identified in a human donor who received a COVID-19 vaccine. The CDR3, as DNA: TGCAGCGTCGACGGTAAAGGTGGAGGTCAGCAGTACTTC. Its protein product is CSVDGKGGGQQYF.